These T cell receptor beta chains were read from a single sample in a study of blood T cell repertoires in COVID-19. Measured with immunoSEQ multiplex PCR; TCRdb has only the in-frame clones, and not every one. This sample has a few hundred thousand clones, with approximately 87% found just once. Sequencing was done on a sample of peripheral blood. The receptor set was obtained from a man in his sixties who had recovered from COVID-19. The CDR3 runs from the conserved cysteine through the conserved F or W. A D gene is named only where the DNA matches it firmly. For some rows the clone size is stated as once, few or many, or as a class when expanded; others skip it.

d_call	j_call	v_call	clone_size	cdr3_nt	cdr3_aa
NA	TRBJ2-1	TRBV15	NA	TGTGCCACCAGCAGTGATCGGGAAACCCCGTCGGATGAGCAGTTCTTC	CATSSDRETPSDEQFF
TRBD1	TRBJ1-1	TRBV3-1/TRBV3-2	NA	TGTGCCAGCAGCCAAGGGACAGGGATGAACACTGAAGCTTTCTTT	CASSQGTGMNTEAFF
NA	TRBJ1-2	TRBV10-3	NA	TGTGCCATCAGTCGGTCCCCCCTTAACTATGGCTACACCTTC	CAISRSPLNYGYTF
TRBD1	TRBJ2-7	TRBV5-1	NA	TGCGCCAGCAGCGTGACAGGGGGAGTCAACGAGCAGTACTTC	CASSVTGGVNEQYF
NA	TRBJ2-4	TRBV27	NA	TGTGCCAGCAGTTTATTCAGGGGGGAAAACATTCAGTACTTC	CASSLFRGENIQYF
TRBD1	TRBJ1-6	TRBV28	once	TGTGCCAGCAGTCCGCTCAGGGGGCAAAATTCACCCCTCCACTTT	CASSPLRGQNSPLHF
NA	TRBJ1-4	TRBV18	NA	TGTGCCAGCTCACCTGAGTCGGGGATTGGCGAAAAACTGTTTTTT	CASSPESGIGEKLFF
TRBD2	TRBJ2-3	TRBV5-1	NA	TGCGCCAGCAGACAAGGGACTAGCGCACCAAACACAGATACGCAGTATTTT	CASRQGTSAPNTDTQYF
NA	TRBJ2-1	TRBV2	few	TGTGCCACCCTTGGGCGGGGCAATTACAATGAGCAGTTCTTC	CATLGRGNYNEQFF
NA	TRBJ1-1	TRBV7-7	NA	TGTGCTAGCAGCCGAACAGGGAACACTGAAGCTTTCTTT	CASSRTGNTEAFF
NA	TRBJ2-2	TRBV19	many	TGTGCCAGCAAGGGATCGACAGGGAACACCGGGGAGCTGTTTTTT	CASKGSTGNTGELFF
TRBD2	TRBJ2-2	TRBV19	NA	TGTGCCAGTAGCTTACTAGCGGGAGAAACCGGGGAGCTGTTTTTT	CASSLLAGETGELFF
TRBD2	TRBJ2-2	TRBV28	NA	TGTGCCAGCAGTAAACCGGGACTAGCGGTGAACACCGGGGAGCTGTTTTTT	CASSKPGLAVNTGELFF
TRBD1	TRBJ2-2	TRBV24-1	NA	TGTGCCACGGGACAGGGTTATACCGGGGAGCTGTTTTTT	CATGQGYTGELFF
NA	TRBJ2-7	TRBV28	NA	TGTGCCAGCGGGGGACAAGCCTACGAGCAGTACTTC	CASGGQAYEQYF
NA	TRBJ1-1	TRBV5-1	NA	TGCGCCAGCAGCTTGGCGACGCGGATAGGAGAAACTGAAGCTTTCTTT	CASSLATRIGETEAFF
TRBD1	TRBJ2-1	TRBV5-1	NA	TGCGCCAGCCGGGGGACAGGGGAGAACAATGAGCAGTTCTTC	CASRGTGENNEQFF
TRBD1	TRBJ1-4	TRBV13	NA	TGTGCCAGCAGCTCCCGGGACAGGGGCGAGTCAGCGGGTGAAAAACTGTTTTTT	CASSSRDRGESAGEKLFF
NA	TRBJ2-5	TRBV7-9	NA	TGTGCCAGCAGCGAACCTCGACTAGGCCGGGAGACCCAGTACTTC	CASSEPRLGRETQYF
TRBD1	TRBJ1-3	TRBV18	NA	TGTGCCAGCTCACGACAGGGGGACTCTGGAAACACCATATATTTT	CASSRQGDSGNTIYF
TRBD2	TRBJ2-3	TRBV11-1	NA	TGTGCCAGCAGCAGAAGGACTAGCGGGGCGATGGATACGCAGTATTTT	CASSRRTSGAMDTQYF
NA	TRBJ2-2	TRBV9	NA	TGTGCCAGCAGCGTAGGGCAGGCGAACACCGGGGAGCTGTTTTTT	CASSVGQANTGELFF
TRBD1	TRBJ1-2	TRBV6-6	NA	TGTGCCAGCAGTTACGACAGGGAGTACTACACCTTC	CASSYDREYYTF
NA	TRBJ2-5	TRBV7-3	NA	TGTGCCAGCAGCCAAGGGTCTGGGGCAGGAGAGACCCAGTACTTC	CASSQGSGAGETQYF
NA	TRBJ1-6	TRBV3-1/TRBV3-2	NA	TGTGCCAGCAGCCAAGATTGGCGGGGAAGCCAAAGTAATTCACCCCTCCACTTT	CASSQDWRGSQSNSPLHF